This T cell receptor beta chain was sequenced during a study of cytomegalovirus exposure and HLA in healthy donors. Study-wide points: Later analysis demonstrated an association between a missense DCLRE1C variant and TCR beta V- and J-gene trimming. HLA alleles were associated with 17,000 or so TCR beta sequences in a later analysis at 0.05 false discovery rate.

Everyone who donated was a healthy bone marrow donor. V gave up 2 bases and J gave up 1 base, with 17 bases separating them. Germline CDR1 reads WNHNN; CDR2 reads SYGVQD (reference sequence). The CDR3 spans 18 residues. Note on this clone: The antigen is undetermined.

PCR was performed using 60 Vbeta and 13 Jbeta primers. TCRdb's copy holds only in-frame clones and misses some; the assay was immunoSEQ multiplex PCR. Here the sample table reports under 70,000 clones. This TCR was sampled from a woman younger than 35 in good health and CMV-seronegative. The sample was PBMCs. This rearrangement joins TRBV10-1 to TRBJ2-2; D might be TRBD2 (5 bases). This chain's CDR3 is CASSESRSRSGNTGELFF. The CDR3 region has the DNA TGCGCCAGCAGTGAGAGCAGGTCCAGGAGCGGGAACACCGGGGAGCTGTTTTTT.